Given below is one T cell receptor beta chain in context. The record originates from a study of shared clonotypes between healthy human individuals. For the study at large: Donors had three CD4 naive, three CD4 memory, two CD8 naive and one CD8 memory plate apiece.

For each subset, genomic DNA was distributed in equal portions over several immunoSEQ plates. Authors' methods: In the immunoSEQ data, sequences were junction-only and lacked quality scores, so filtering differed. The assay was immunoSEQ multiplex PCR, and TCRdb's table has in-frame clones only and misses some. That table is the source of V, J and clone size, and D and trimming were worked out from the DNA. The sample lists millions of clones, 90% to 95% occurring once. Trimming cost V 5 bases and J 5 bases, with 12 bases left between them. The CDR3 is 14 residues long. Germline loops: CDR1 MNHNY, CDR2 SVGAGI (reference sequence).

V usage is TRBV6-6 and J usage is TRBJ1-4; a weak D match, TRBD1 (6 bases). The origin of this receptor is a man between 18 and 29 years old in good health. The sample consisted of naive CD4+ T cells sorted from blood. Described subset: CD45RA+ positively selected. CDR3 nucleotide sequence: TGTGCCAGCAGTCTAGGACAGTCAAATGAAAAACTGTTTTTT. This gives the protein CASSLGQSNEKLFF.